This T cell receptor beta chain comes out of a study of cytomegalovirus exposure and HLA in healthy donors. Vbeta (60) and Jbeta (13) primers were used in the PCR. Profiling relied on immunoSEQ multiplex PCR, and the TCRdb table lists in-frame clones only, not all of them. The data hold 160,000 or so clones, with 60% to 85% observed a single time. Likely unrecorded immune exposures existed in these nominally healthy donors. CDR1 is LGHNT and CDR2 is FRNRAP in the germline V gene. The CDR3 loop spans 17 amino acids. J lost 0 bases, V lost 2 bases, and 7 bases had no gene match. The sample taken for sequencing was PBMCs. This rearrangement joins TRBV12-5 to TRBJ1-5, with 7 bases fitting TRBD1. The sequence was obtained from a man under 40 in good health and CMV-seropositive. CDR3: CASGLMPRGSSNQPQHF. The CDR3 region has the DNA TGTGCTAGTGGTTTGATGCCCAGGGGGTCTAGCAATCAGCCCCAGCATTTT.